The next 6 T cell receptor beta chains were all read from a single sample in a study of blood T cells in healthy people across ages. Primers used in a second PCR of about 7 to 12 cycles were a sample-barcoded 5' primer and a J-beta primer mix. In TCRdb, the 5' RACE reads were re-called with MiXCR into one record per CDR3 protein. Of over 1.5 million distinct CDR3 sequences listed, about 49% are singletons. Sequenced input: blood. All receptors derive from a woman aged 40 to 55 in good health.

This clonotype showed up just a few times. The chain links TRBV29-1 to TRBJ2-7, with D tentatively TRBD1 or TRBD2 (5 bases each). Per germline, CDR1 SQVTM and CDR2 ANQGSEA. V was shortened by 7 bases and J by 2 bases, with 21 bases between the two germline ends. This CDR3 has 15 amino acids. The CDR3 protein is CSAIPRGGLAYEQYF. CDR3 nucleotide sequence: TGCAGCGCTATTCCCCGGGGCGGGCTTGCCTACGAGCAGTACTTC.

The V and J genes are TRBV6-1 and TRBJ1-5, with TRBD1 as a possible D gene (6 bases). Germline V gene data show CDR1 as MNHNS and CDR2 as SASEGT. The CDR3 runs to 13 residues. The V gene lost 6 bases and the J gene lost 3 bases, with 9 bases spanning the gap. Here the CDR3 DNA reads TGTGCCAGCAGGACAGGCGCCAATCAGCCCCAGCATTTT. Amino acid sequence: CASRTGANQPQHF.

In its sample, this clonotype was seen a few times. This chain joins TRBV4-3 and TRBJ2-3; D gene ambiguous. Germline V gene data show CDR1 as LGHNA and CDR2 as YSLEER. The CDR3 runs 15 residues. V lost 1 base and J lost 1, with 9 bases in between. The CDR3 sequence is CASSQGSPGTDTQYF. The CDR3 DNA reads TGCGCCAGCAGCCAAGGTTCCCCCGGCACAGATACGCAGTATTTT.

This clonotype turned up a few times. The gene calls are TRBV10-3 and TRBJ2-5; TRBD1 is a possible D gene (5 bases). Germline V lookup: CDR1 ENHRY, CDR2 SYGVKD. The V end lost 3 bases, the J end lost 2 bases, and 13 bases lay between the germline ends. The CDR3 has 15 residues. CDR3 nucleotide sequence: TGTGCCATCAGTGATCATGGGGCAGAACAAGAGACCCAGTACTTC. Translation: CAISDHGAEQETQYF.

This rearrangement joins TRBV5-1 to TRBJ2-3; D remains unclear. This CDR3 contains 15 residues. Between the trimmed V and J ends, which lost 4 bases and 2 bases, there was a span of 14 bases. Germline CDR1 is SGHRS and CDR2 is YFSETQ. CDR3 DNA sequence: TGCGCCAGCAGCCAGGTGATGACCTTCACAGATACGCAGTATTTT. Encoded protein: CASSQVMTFTDTQYF.

This chain connects TRBV6-1 to TRBJ2-7; no clear D. Per the germline V gene, CDR1 is MNHNS and CDR2 is SASEGT. There are 12 residues in the CDR3. Trimming stripped 4 bases from V and 6 bases from J, with 10 bases between. CDR3 loop: CASSVRRIEQYF. CDR3 nucleotides: TGTGCCAGCAGTGTCCGCAGGATCGAGCAGTACTTC.